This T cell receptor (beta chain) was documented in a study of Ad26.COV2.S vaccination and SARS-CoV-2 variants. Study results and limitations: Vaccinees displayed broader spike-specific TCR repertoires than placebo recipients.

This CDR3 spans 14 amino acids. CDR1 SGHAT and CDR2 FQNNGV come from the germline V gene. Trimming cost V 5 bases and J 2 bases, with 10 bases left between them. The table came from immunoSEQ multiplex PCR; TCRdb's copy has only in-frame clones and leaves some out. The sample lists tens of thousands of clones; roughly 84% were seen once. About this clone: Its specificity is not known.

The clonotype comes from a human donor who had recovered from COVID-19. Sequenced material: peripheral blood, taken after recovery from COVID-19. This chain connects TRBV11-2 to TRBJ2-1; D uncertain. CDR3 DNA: TGTGCCAGCAGCCACCTGGCGGCCTACAATGAGCAGTTCTTC. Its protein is CASSHLAAYNEQFF. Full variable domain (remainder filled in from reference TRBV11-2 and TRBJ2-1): EAGVAQSPRYKIIEKRQSVAFWCNPISGHATLYWYQQILGQGPKLLIQFQNNGVVDDSQLPKDRFSAERLKGVDSTLKIQPAKLEDSAVYLCASSHLAAYNEQFFGPGTRLTVL.